This T cell receptor beta chain comes out of a study of T cell responses to AZD1222 COVID-19 vaccine. The table came from immunoSEQ multiplex PCR; TCRdb's copy has only in-frame clones and leaves some out. The profile shows some 140,000 clones, roughly nine tenths of them singletons. The TCR sequence derives from an adult in good health. Sequences were derived from peripheral blood, sampled on day 0 of AZD1222 vaccination.

The CDR3 nucleotides are TGCGCCAGCAGCCAAGCCCGGGGGGATGCCTATGGCTACACCTTC. Translating it yields CASSQARGDAYGYTF. This rearrangement joins TRBV4-1 to TRBJ1-2, with D perhaps matching TRBD1 (5 bases). The CDR3 has 15 residues. Germline CDR1 reads MGHRA; CDR2 reads YSYEKL. V gave up 1 base and J gave up 4 bases, with 13 bases separating them.